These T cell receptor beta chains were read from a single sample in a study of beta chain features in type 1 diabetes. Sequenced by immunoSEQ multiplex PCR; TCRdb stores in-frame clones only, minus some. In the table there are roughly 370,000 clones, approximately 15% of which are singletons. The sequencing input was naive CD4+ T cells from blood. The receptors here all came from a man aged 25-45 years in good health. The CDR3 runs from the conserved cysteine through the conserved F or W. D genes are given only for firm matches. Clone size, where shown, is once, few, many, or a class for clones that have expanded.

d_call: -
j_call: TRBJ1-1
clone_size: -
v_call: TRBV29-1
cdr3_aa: CSVEVLTLQVGSWIAFF
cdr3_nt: TGCAGCGTTGAAGTCCTGACCCTTCAGGTTGGGTCGTGGATAGCTTTCTTT

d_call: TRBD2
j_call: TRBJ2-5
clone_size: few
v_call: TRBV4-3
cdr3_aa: CASSQEPAGGRAGETQYF
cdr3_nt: TGCGCCAGCAGCCAAGAACCCGCAGGCGGGAGGGCCGGAGAGACCCAGTACTTC

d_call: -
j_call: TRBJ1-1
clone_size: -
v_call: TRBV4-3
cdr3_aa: CASSQDRFNTEAFF
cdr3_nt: TGCGCCAGCAGCCAAGACAGGTTCAACACTGAAGCTTTCTTT

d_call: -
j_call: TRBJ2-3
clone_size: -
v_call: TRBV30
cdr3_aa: CAWSVGSFSTDTQYF
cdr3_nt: TGTGCCTGGAGTGTAGGTAGCTTTAGCACAGATACGCAGTATTTT

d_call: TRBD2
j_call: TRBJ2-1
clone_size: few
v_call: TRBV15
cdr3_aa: CATSRPGTSSNEQFF
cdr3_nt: TGTGCCACCAGCAGACCCGGGACTAGCAGCAATGAGCAGTTCTTC

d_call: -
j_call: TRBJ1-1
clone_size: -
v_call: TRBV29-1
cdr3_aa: CSVYRSNTEAFF
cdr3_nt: TGCAGCGTTTACAGGAGTAACACTGAAGCTTTCTTT

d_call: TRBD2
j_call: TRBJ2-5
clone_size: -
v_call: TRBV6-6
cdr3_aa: CASTSGKGETQYF
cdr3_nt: TGTGCCAGCACCAGCGGGAAGGGGGAGACCCAGTACTTC

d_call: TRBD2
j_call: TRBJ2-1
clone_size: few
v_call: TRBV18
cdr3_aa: CASSPGGSSYNEQFF
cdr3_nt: TGTGCCAGCTCACCGGGCGGGAGCTCCTACAATGAGCAGTTCTTC

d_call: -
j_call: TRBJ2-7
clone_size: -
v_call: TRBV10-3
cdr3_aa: CAISEGDPGSYEQYF
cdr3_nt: TGTGCCATCAGTGAAGGAGATCCTGGGAGCTACGAGCAGTACTTC

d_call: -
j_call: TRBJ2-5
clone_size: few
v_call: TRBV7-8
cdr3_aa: CASSPAGIGAEETQYF
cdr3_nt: TGTGCCAGCAGCCCAGCCGGGATCGGCGCAGAGGAGACCCAGTACTTC

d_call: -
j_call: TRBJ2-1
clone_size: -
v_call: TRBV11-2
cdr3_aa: CASSPDQRREQFF
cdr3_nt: TGTGCCAGCAGCCCGGACCAACGGAGGGAGCAGTTCTTC

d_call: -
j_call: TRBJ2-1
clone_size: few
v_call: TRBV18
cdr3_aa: CASSPLQNSYNEQFF
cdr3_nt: TGTGCCAGCTCACCTCTCCAGAACTCCTACAATGAGCAGTTCTTC

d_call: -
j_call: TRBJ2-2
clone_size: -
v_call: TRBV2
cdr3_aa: CASSETRGTGELFF
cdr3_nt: TGTGCCAGCAGTGAGACCAGGGGCACCGGGGAGCTGTTTTTT

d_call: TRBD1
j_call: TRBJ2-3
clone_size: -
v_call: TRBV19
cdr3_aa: CASSTGQGSGITDTQYF
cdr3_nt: TGTGCCAGTAGTACGGGACAGGGGAGCGGAATCACAGATACGCAGTATTTT

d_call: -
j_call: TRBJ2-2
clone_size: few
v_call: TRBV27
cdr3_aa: CASSLAGGISLTGELFF
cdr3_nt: TGTGCCAGCAGCCTCGCGGGCGGAATTTCCCTCACCGGGGAGCTGTTTTTT

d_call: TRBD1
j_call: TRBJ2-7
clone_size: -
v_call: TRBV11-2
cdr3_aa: CASSFWTGRDEQYF
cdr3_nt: TGTGCCAGCAGCTTCTGGACAGGGAGAGACGAGCAGTACTTC

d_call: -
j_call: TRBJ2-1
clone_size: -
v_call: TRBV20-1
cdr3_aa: CSARKRNEQFF
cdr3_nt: TGCAGTGCTAGAAAGAGGAATGAGCAGTTCTTC

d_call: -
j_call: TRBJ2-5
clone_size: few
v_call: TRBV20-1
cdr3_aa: CSARQGLRGYF
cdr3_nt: TGCAGTGCTAGACAGGGGCTTAGAGGGTACTTC

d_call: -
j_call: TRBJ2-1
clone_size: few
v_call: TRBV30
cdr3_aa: CAWGLIEQFF
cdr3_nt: TGTGCCTGGGGACTAATTGAGCAGTTCTTC

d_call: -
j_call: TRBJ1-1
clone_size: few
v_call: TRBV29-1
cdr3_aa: CSVVTLSALNTEAFF
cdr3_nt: TGCAGCGTCGTGACACTCTCGGCCTTGAACACTGAAGCTTTCTTT

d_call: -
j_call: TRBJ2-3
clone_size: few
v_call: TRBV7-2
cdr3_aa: CASSLGRDTQYF
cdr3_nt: TGTGCCAGCAGCTTAGGACGGGATACGCAGTATTTT

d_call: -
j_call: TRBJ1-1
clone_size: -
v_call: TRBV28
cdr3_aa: CASSLLLTEAFF
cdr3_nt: TGTGCCAGCAGCCTTCTGCTCACTGAAGCTTTCTTT

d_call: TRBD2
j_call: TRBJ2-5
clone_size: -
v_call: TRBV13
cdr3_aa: CASSLKGGVKTQYF
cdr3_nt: TGTGCCAGCAGCTTAAAGGGAGGGGTGAAGACCCAGTACTTC

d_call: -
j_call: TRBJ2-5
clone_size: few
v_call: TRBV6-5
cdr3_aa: CASSSYQETQYF
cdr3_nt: TGTGCCAGCAGTTCTTACCAAGAGACCCAGTACTTC

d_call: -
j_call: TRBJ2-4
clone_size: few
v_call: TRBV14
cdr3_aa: CASSQVWGVKNIQYF
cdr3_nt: TGTGCCAGCAGCCAAGTATGGGGGGTTAAAAACATTCAGTACTTC

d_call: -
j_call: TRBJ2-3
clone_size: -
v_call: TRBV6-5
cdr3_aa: CASSYLGIRTDTQYF
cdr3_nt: TGTGCCAGCAGTTACTTGGGAATTCGCACAGATACGCAGTATTTT

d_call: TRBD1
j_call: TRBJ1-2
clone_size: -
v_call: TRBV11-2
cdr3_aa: CASRPPGTGVYGYTF
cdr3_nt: TGTGCCAGCCGACCGCCCGGGACAGGGGTCTATGGCTACACCTTC

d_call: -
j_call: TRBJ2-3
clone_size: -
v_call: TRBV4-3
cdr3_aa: CASSQDMRGWTDTQYF
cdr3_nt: TGCGCCAGCAGCCAAGATATGAGGGGGTGGACAGATACGCAGTATTTT

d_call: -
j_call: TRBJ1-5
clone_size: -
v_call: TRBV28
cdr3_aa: CASSEVNQPQHF
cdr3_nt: TGTGCCAGCAGCGAGGTTAATCAGCCCCAGCATTTT

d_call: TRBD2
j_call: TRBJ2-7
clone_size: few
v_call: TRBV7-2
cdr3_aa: CASSPQRGGRYEQYF
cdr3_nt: TGTGCCAGCAGCCCGCAGCGGGGGGGCCGCTACGAGCAGTACTTC

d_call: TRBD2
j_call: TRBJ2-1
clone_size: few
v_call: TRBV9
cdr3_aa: CASSPSGTGGGEQFF
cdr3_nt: TGTGCCAGCAGCCCAAGCGGGACTGGGGGTGGTGAGCAGTTCTTC

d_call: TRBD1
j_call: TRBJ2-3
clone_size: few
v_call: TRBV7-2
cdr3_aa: CASSLGRQGTISTDTQYF
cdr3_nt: TGTGCCAGCAGCTTAGGGAGACAGGGGACAATAAGCACAGATACGCAGTATTTT

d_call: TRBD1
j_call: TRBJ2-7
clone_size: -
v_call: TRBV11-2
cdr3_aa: CASSVAGGGSEQYF
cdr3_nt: TGTGCCAGCAGCGTCGCAGGGGGCGGCTCCGAGCAGTACTTC

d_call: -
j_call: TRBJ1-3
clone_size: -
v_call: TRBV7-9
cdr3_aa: CASSPPAWRGNTIYF
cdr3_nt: TGTGCCAGCAGCCCCCCGGCCTGGCGCGGAAACACCATATATTTT

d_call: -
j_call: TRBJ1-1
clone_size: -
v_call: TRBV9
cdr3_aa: CASSAKQVSEAFF
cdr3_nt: TGTGCCAGCAGCGCAAAACAGGTTTCTGAAGCTTTCTTT

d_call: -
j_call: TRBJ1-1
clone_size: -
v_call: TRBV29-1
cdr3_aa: CSVEGVVRSEAFF
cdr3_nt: TGCAGCGTTGAGGGCGTAGTCCGTAGTGAAGCTTTCTTT

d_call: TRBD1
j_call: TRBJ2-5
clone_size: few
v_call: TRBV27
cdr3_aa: CASSGTVGETQYF
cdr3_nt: TGTGCCAGCAGTGGGACAGTAGGGGAGACCCAGTACTTC

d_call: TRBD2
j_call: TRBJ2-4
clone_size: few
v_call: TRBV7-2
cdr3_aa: CASSSIAGLGAKNIQYF
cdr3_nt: TGTGCCAGCAGCTCTATAGCGGGACTAGGGGCCAAAAACATTCAGTACTTC

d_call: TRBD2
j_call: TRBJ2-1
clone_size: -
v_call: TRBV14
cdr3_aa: CASSRRTSGRNSYNEQFF
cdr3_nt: TGTGCCAGCAGCCGCCGAACTAGCGGGAGAAACTCCTACAATGAGCAGTTCTTC

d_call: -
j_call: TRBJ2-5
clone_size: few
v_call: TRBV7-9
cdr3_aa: CASSPGETQYF
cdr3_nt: TGTGCCAGCAGCCCCGGGGAGACCCAGTACTTC

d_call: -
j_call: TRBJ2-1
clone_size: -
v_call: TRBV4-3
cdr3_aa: CASSQNIGSYNEQFF
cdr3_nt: TGCGCCAGCAGCCAAAACATAGGCTCCTACAATGAGCAGTTCTTC

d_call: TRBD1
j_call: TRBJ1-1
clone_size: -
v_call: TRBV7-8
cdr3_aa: CASSLGRQGLTEAFF
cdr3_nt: TGTGCCAGCAGCCTAGGTAGACAGGGACTCACTGAAGCTTTCTTT

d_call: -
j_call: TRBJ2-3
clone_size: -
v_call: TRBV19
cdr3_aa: CASSMGFGDTQYF
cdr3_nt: TGTGCCAGTAGTATGGGCTTCGGAGATACGCAGTATTTT

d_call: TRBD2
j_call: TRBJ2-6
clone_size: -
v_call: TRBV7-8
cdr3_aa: CASMPGLGPPGANVLTF
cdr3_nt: TGTGCCAGCATGCCGGGACTAGGCCCTCCTGGGGCCAACGTCCTGACTTTC

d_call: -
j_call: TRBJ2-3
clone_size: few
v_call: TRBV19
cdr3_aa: CASSTGQGFGHTQYF
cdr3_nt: TGTGCCAGTAGTACAGGTCAGGGGTTCGGGCATACGCAGTATTTT

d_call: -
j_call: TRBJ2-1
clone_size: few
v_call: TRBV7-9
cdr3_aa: CASKIGQEQFF
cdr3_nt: TGTGCCAGCAAAATCGGACAGGAGCAGTTCTTC

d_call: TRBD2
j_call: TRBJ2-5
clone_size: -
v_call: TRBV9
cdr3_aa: CASSLSPLAAGVETQYF
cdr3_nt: TGTGCCAGCAGCCTCTCCCCCCTTGCGGCGGGGGTGGAGACCCAGTACTTC

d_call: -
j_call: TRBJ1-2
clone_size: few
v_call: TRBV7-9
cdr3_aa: CASSQSYTF
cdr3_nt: TGTGCCAGCAGCCAAAGCTACACCTTC

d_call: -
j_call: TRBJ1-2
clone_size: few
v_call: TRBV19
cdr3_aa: CASSIVGISYGYTF
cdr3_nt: TGTGCCAGTAGTATAGTGGGCATCAGCTATGGCTACACCTTC

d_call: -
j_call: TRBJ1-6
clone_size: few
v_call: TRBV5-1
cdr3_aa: CASSRSDRSVYNSPLHF
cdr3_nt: TGCGCCAGCAGCCGATCCGACAGGAGTGTCTATAATTCACCCCTCCACTTT

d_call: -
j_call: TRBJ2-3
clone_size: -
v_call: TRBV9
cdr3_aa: CASSVENLASTIRTDTQYF
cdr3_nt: TGTGCCAGCAGCGTAGAAAATTTGGCTTCAACTATCCGCACAGATACGCAGTATTTT

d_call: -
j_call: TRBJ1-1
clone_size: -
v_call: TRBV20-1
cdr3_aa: CSARKDTEAFF
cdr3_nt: TGCAGTGCTAGAAAAGACACTGAAGCTTTCTTT

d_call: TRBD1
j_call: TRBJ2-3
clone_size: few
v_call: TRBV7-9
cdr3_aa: CASSLRQGPTSDTQYF
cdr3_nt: TGTGCCAGCAGCTTAAGACAGGGGCCCACATCAGATACGCAGTATTTT

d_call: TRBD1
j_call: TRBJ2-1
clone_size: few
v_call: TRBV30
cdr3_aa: CAWRRTGIYNEQFF
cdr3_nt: TGTGCCTGGAGGAGGACAGGGATATACAATGAGCAGTTCTTC

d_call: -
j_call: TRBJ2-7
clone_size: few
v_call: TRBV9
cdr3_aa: CASSVGSQGYEQYF
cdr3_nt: TGTGCCAGCAGCGTAGGCTCACAGGGATACGAGCAGTACTTC

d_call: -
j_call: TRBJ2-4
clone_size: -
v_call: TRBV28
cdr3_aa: CASSPRTVGRAKNIQYF
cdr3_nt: TGTGCCAGCAGCCCCCGGACAGTTGGCCGGGCCAAAAACATTCAGTACTTC

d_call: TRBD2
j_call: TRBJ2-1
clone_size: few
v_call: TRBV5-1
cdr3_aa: CASSLGLAGVEEQFF
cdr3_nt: TGCGCCAGCAGCTTGGGTCTAGCGGGGGTCGAAGAGCAGTTCTTC

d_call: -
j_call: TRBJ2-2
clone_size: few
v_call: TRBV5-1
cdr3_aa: CASRSGGNTGELFF
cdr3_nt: TGCGCCAGCCGTTCCGGGGGGAACACCGGGGAGCTGTTTTTT

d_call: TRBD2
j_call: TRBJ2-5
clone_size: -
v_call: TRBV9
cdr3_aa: CASSGSGVYVETQYF
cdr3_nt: TGTGCCAGCAGCGGAAGCGGGGTGTACGTGGAGACCCAGTACTTC

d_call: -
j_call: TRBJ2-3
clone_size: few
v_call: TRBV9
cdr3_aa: CASSVDRRTDTQYF
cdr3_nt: TGTGCCAGCAGCGTAGACAGACGCACAGATACGCAGTATTTT